This entry concerns a single TCR beta chain. Its antigen is undetermined. The data originate from a study of T cell responses to AZD1222 COVID-19 vaccine. Assay used: immunoSEQ multiplex PCR; TCRdb lists only in-frame clones, some missing. Of 150,000 to 200,000 clones listed, 70% to 90% were seen once; the top ten hold around 26%. Study-wide results and caveats: Vaccination with two AZD1222 doses was followed by a rise in Spike-specific TCR breadth and depth.

The specimen was peripheral blood, collected 28 days after the second AZD1222 dose. The receptor comes from an adult who received the AZD1222 COVID-19 vaccine.

The chain's CDR3 is CASSLGVRREASGELFF. The CDR3 DNA follows: TGCGCCAGCAGCTTGGGGGTGCGCAGGGAGGCTTCCGGGGAGCTGTTTTTT. The chain is built from TRBV5-1 and TRBJ2-2; possible D gene TRBD2, 6 bases. V was trimmed by 0 bases and J by 6 bases, leaving 18 bases between them. The CDR3 runs 17 residues. Germline V CDR1 and CDR2: SGHRS, YFSETQ.